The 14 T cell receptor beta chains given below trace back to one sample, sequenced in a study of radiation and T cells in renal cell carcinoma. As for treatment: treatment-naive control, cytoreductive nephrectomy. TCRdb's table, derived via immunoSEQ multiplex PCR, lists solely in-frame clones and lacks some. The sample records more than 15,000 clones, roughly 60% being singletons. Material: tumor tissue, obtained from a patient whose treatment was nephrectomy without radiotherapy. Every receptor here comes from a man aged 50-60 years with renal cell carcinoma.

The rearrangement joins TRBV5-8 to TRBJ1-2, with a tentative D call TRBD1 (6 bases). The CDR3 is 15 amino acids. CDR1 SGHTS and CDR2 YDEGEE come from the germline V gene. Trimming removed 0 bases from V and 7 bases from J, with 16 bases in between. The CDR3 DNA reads TGTGCCAGCAGCTTGGGGCGGGGGCGCGTTTCTGGCTACACCTTC. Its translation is CASSLGRGRVSGYTF. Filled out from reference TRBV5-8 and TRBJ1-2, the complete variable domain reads EAGVTQSPTHLIKTRGQQATLRCSPISGHTSVYWYQQALGLGLQFLLWYDEGEERNRGNFPPRFSGRQFPNYSSELNVNALELEDSALYLCASSLGRGRVSGYTFGSGTRLTVV.

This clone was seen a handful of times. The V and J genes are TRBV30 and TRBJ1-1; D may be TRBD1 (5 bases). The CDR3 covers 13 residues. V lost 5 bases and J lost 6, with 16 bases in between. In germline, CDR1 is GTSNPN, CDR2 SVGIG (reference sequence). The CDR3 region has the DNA TGTGCCTGGCGCGAACAGGTATGGGCTGAAGCTTTCTTT. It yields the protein CAWREQVWAEAFF.

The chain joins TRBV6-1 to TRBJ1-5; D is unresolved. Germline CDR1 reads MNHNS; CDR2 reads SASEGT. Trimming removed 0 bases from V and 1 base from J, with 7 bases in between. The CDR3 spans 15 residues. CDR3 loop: CASSEAPGSNQPQHF. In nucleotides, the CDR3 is TGTGCCAGCAGTGAAGCCCCCGGCAGCAATCAGCCCCAGCATTTT.

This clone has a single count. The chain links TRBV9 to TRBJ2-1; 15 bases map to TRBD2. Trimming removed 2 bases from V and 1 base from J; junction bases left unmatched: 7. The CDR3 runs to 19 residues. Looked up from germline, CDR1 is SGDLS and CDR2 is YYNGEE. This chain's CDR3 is CASSVDWTSGRGSYNEQFF. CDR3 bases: TGTGCCAGCAGCGTTGATTGGACTAGCGGGAGGGGTTCCTACAATGAGCAGTTCTTC.

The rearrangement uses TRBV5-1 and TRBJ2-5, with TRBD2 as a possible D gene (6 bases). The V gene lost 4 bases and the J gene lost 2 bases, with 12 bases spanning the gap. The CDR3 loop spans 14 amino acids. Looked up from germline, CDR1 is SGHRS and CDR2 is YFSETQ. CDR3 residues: CASSPHGGQETQYF. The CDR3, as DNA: TGCGCCAGCAGCCCCCACGGGGGTCAAGAGACCCAGTACTTC. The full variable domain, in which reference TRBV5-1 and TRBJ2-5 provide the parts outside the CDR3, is KAGVTQTPRYLIKTRGQQVTLSCSPISGHRSVSWYQQTPGQGLQFLFEYFSETQRNKGNFPGRFSGRQFSNSRSEMNVSTLELGDSALYLCASSPHGGQETQYFGPGTRLLVL.

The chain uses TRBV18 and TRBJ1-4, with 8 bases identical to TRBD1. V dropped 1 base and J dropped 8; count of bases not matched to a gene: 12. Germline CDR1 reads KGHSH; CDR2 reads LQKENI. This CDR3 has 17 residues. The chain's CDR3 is CASSPLLVDRVGEKLFF. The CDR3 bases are TGTGCCAGCTCACCACTACTCGTGGACAGGGTCGGAGAAAAACTGTTTTTT.

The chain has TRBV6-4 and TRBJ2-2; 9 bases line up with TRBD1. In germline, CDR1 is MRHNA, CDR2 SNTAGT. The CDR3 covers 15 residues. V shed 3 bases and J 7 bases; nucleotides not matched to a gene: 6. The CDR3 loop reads CASSESLTGGGELFF. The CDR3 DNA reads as TGTGCCAGCAGTGAGAGCTTGACAGGGGGCGGGGAGCTGTTTTTT.

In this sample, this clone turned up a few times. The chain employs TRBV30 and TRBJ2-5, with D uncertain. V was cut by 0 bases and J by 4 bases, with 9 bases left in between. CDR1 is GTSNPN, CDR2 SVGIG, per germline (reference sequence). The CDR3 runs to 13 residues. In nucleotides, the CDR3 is TGTGCCTGGAGTGTACGGATAAGAGAGACCCAGTACTTC. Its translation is CAWSVRIRETQYF.

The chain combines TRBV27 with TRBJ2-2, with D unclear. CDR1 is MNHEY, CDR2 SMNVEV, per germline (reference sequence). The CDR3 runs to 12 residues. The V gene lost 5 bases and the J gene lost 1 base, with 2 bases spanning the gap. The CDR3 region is CASSLNTGELFF. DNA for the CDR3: TGTGCCAGCAGTCTGAACACCGGGGAGCTGTTTTTT.

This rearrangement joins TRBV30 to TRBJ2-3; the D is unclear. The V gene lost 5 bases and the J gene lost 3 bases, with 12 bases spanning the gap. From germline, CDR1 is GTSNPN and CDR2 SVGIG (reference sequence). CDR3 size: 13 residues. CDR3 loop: CAWGMGGTDTQYF. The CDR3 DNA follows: TGTGCCTGGGGGATGGGTGGAACAGATACGCAGTATTTT.

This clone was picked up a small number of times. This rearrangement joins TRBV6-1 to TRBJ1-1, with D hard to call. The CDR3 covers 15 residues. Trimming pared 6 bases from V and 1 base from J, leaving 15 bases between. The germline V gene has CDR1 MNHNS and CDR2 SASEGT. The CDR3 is CASSPSRGKNTEAFF. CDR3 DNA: TGTGCCAGCAGCCCATCGAGAGGGAAGAACACTGAAGCTTTCTTT.

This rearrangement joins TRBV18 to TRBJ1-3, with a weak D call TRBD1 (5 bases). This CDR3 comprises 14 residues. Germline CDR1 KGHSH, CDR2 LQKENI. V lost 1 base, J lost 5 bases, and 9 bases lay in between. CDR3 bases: TGTGCCAGCTCACCACGCCAGGGACGAAACACCATATATTTT. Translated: CASSPRQGRNTIYF. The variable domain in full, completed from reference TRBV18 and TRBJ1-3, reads NAGVMQNPRHLVRRRGQEARLRCSPMKGHSHVYWYRQLPEEGLKFMVYLQKENIIDESGMPKERFSAEFPKEGPSILRIQQVVRGDSAAYFCASSPRQGRNTIYFGEGSWLTVV.

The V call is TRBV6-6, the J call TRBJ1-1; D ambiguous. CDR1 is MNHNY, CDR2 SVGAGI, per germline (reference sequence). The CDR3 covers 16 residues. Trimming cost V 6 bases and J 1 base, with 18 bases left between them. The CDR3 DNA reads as TGTGCCAGCAGGGCCTTGGAGAGCCCCCAGAACACTGAAGCTTTCTTT. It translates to CASRALESPQNTEAFF.

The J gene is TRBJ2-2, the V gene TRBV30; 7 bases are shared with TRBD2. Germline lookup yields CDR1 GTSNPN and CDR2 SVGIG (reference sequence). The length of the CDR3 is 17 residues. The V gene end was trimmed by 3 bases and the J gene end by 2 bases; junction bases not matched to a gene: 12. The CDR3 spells CAWRPPSAGANTGELFF. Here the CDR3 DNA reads TGTGCCTGGAGGCCCCCTAGCGCGGGAGCAAACACCGGGGAGCTGTTTTTT.